This T cell receptor (beta chain) emerged from a study of cytomegalovirus exposure and HLA in healthy donors. After removal of 1 base from V and 10 bases from J, the junction contained 6 bases not matched to a gene. This CDR3 has 15 amino acids. Germline-derived CDR1 and CDR2 are LGHNA and YSLEER. The PCR was carried out with 60 Vbeta primers and 13 Jbeta primers. Produced via immunoSEQ multiplex PCR; TCRdb's table is partial and in-frame only. The sample yields about 160,000 clones, roughly three quarters seen once. V and J are TRBV4-3 and TRBJ1-6, with 8 bases matching TRBD1. The TCR sequence derives from a man between 60 and 75 years old in good health and CMV-seronegative. Material for sequencing was PBMCs. The CDR3 loop reads CASSQVTGGGSPLHF. CDR3 DNA: TGCGCCAGCAGCCAAGTCACAGGGGGTGGATCACCCCTCCACTTT.